Each of the 19 T cell receptor beta chains below was sequenced from the same sample in a study of blood T cell repertoires in COVID-19. Data came from immunoSEQ multiplex PCR; TCRdb stores just in-frame clones and leaves some out. The table has about 110,000 clones, approximately 82% seen once. Sequencing was carried out using peripheral blood. These receptors were collected from a woman aged 80 or older with acute or convalescent COVID-19.

The chain has TRBV30 and TRBJ1-2; maybe TRBD1 (6 bases). The ends were cut back, 2 bases at V and 4 bases at J, with 14 bases in the middle. Germline V gene data show CDR1 as GTSNPN and CDR2 as SVGIG (reference sequence). There are 14 residues in the CDR3. For the CDR3, the DNA is TGTGCCTGGAGTCGCAAGGGGGGGACCTATGGCTACACCTTC. Protein sequence: CAWSRKGGTYGYTF.

The chain is built from TRBV5-6 and TRBJ1-1; unclear D gene. Germline CDR1 reads SGHDT; CDR2 reads YYEEEE. Between the trimmed V and J ends, which lost 1 base and 3 bases, there was a span of 4 bases. This CDR3 spans 12 amino acids. Here the CDR3 reads CASSLQDTEAFF. In nucleotides, the CDR3 is TGTGCCAGCAGCTTGCAGGACACTGAAGCTTTCTTT.

The rearrangement links TRBV28 to TRBJ1-2; 7 nucleotides line up with TRBD1. V gave up 4 bases and J gave up 1 base; unmatched junction bases: 9. Germline V gene data show CDR1 as MDHEN and CDR2 as SYDVKM. The CDR3 runs to 16 residues. CDR3 sequence (DNA): TGTGCCAGCAGTTCGGCCGGACAGGAGAGTAACTATGGCTACACCTTC. Translated: CASSSAGQESNYGYTF.

The genes are TRBV3-1 (or the pseudogene TRBV3-2) and TRBJ2-3; 12 positions agree with TRBD2. V lost 3 bases and J lost 3; bases outside the gene matches: 7. CDR1 is LGHDT, CDR2 YNNKEL, per germline (reference sequence). The length of the CDR3 is 17 residues. CDR3 loop: CASSHGLAGYETDTQYF. CDR3 nucleotides: TGTGCCAGCAGCCACGGACTAGCGGGATATGAGACAGATACGCAGTATTTT.

The rearrangement uses TRBV5-1 and TRBJ2-7; D might be TRBD1 (6 bases). Germline V gives CDR1 SGHRS, CDR2 YFSETQ. The germline V and J ends were trimmed by 4 bases and 4 bases, with 21 bases remaining between them. The CDR3 has 16 residues. The CDR3 loop reads CASSLGGLDSGYEQYF. CDR3 nucleotide sequence: TGCGCCAGCAGCCTGGGTGGCCTGGACAGTGGATACGAGCAGTACTTC.

The chain joins TRBV12-3 or TRBV12-4 to TRBJ1-1; D gene uncertain. The CDR3 consists of 13 residues. Trimming shortened V by 2 bases and J by 2 bases, and 6 bases separated the two germline ends. Here the CDR3 DNA reads TGTGCCAGCAGTTTAAGTCTAAACACTGAAGCTTTCTTT. Translated: CASSLSLNTEAFF.

The chain combines TRBV20-1 with TRBJ2-3; 12 nucleotides line up with TRBD2. Trimming cost V 3 bases and J 3 bases; bases outside gene matches: 10. The CDR3 loop spans 17 amino acids. Germline CDR1 and CDR2: DFQATT and SNEGSKA (reference sequence). DNA of the CDR3: TGCAGTGCTAGTCTCCCTAGCGGGGGGGCTGGTACAGATACGCAGTATTTT. Protein product: CSASLPSGGAGTDTQYF.

The CDR3 sequence: CASSPQGGGYTF. In nucleotides, the CDR3 is TGTGCCAGCAGCCCCCAGGGAGGTGGCTACACCTTC. J is TRBJ1-2 and V is TRBV16; a possible D gene is TRBD1 (5 bases). V lost 4 bases to trimming and J lost 7 bases, with 10 bases between them. This CDR3 contains 12 residues. CDR1 and CDR2 from the germline V gene are KGHSY and FQNENV.

The CDR3 region is CASSLWQGATNYGYTF. DNA for the CDR3: TGTGCCAGCAGCTTGTGGCAGGGGGCAACTAACTATGGCTACACCTTC. This rearrangement joins TRBV5-6 to TRBJ1-2; the match to TRBD1 covers 8 bases. The CDR3 covers 16 residues. After removal of 1 base from V and 0 bases from J, the junction contained 5 bases not matched to a gene. Germline V CDR1 and CDR2: SGHDT, YYEEEE.

V and J are TRBV7-3 and TRBJ2-7; tentative D call: TRBD2 (6 bases). Trimming removed 5 bases at V and 2 bases at J, with 19 bases between. Per germline, CDR1 SGHTA and CDR2 FQGTGA. CDR3 length: 16 residues. CDR3 nucleotide sequence: TGTGCCAGCAGCCCCGACCGGGACTCCCCGCCCTACGAGCAGTACTTC. This translates into CASSPDRDSPPYEQYF.

The chain links TRBV12-5 to TRBJ1-5; possible D gene TRBD1, 5 bases. The CDR3 totals 13 residues. V lost 6 bases and J lost 5, with 11 bases in between. CDR1 is LGHNT and CDR2 is FRNRAP in the germline V gene. The CDR3, as DNA: TGTGCTAGTGGCCAGGGTTCCGATCAGCCCCAGCATTTT. This codes for CASGQGSDQPQHF. The whole variable domain, remainder taken from reference TRBV12-5 and TRBJ1-5, is DARVTQTPRHKVTEMGQEVTMRCQPILGHNTVFWYRQTMMQGLELLAYFRNRAPLDDSGMPKDRFSAEMPDATLATLKIQPSEPRDSAVYFCASGQGSDQPQHFGDGTRLSIL.

The chain has TRBV6-5 and TRBJ1-3; D remains ambiguous. Trimming took 6 bases from V and 4 from J, leaving 13 bases between them. This CDR3 region has 14 residues. Germline CDR1 MNHEY, CDR2 SVGAGI. CDR3 loop: CASRPDGGGNTIYF. CDR3 in DNA: TGTGCCAGCAGGCCCGACGGAGGAGGAAACACCATATATTTT.

The rearrangement joins TRBV7-2 to TRBJ2-2, with 7 bases aligning to TRBD2. Trimming took 1 base from V and 3 from J; bases not matched to a gene: 8. The CDR3 length is 17 residues. Germline values: CDR1 SGHTA, CDR2 FQGNSA. This CDR3 reads CASSLGGAGVHTGELFF. The DNA of the CDR3 is TGTGCCAGCAGCTTAGGTGGGGCGGGAGTACACACCGGGGAGCTGTTTTTT.

This chain joins TRBV4-2 and TRBJ2-3; D is unclear. Germline V gene data show CDR1 as LGHNA and CDR2 as YNFKEQ. CDR3 length equals 14 residues. The germline V and J ends were trimmed by 3 bases and 1 base, with 8 bases remaining between them. CDR3 coding DNA: TGTGCCAGCAGCCACCCGACTGGCACAGATACGCAGTATTTT. As protein: CASSHPTGTDTQYF.

V usage is TRBV3-1 (or the pseudogene TRBV3-2) and J usage is TRBJ2-3; 7 positions agree with TRBD2. The CDR3 extends over 15 amino acids. J was trimmed by 5 bases and V by 6 bases; bases with no gene match: 11. The germline V gene encodes CDR1 LGHDT and CDR2 YNNKEL (reference sequence). CDR3: CASRASGFLGDTQYF. CDR3 nucleotide sequence: TGTGCCAGCAGGGCTAGCGGATTTTTAGGAGATACGCAGTATTTT.

The chain employs TRBV7-8 and TRBJ2-1, with D possibly being TRBD2 (7 bases). V was cut by 5 bases and J by 7 bases, with 21 bases left in between. The CDR3 covers 16 residues. Germline V gives CDR1 SGHVS, CDR2 FQNEAQ. The CDR3 region is CASSEGRAGAFNEQFF. CDR3 nucleotide sequence: TGTGCCAGCAGCGAAGGGAGGGCAGGGGCGTTTAATGAGCAGTTCTTC. Together with reference TRBV7-8 and TRBJ2-1, the CDR3 gives the full variable domain: GAGVSQSPRYKVAKRGQDVALRCDPISGHVSLFWYQQALGQGPEFLTYFQNEAQLDKSGLPSDRFFAERPEGSVSTLKIQRTQQEDSAVYLCASSEGRAGAFNEQFFGPGTRLTVL.

With respect to this clone: The same CDR3 arises from other DNA sequences in this sample as well. J is TRBJ2-5 and V is TRBV18, with 7 bases identical to TRBD1. Germline V gene lookup returns CDR1 KGHSH and CDR2 LQKENI. The length of the CDR3 is 14 residues. V dropped 3 bases and J dropped 2; count of bases not matched to a gene: 3. CDR3 in DNA: TGTGCCAGCTCACCTGGGACAGTACAAGAGACCCAGTACTTC. The encoded protein is CASSPGTVQETQYF.

The chain employs TRBV4-3 and TRBJ1-6; 7 bases are shared with TRBD1. Per germline, CDR1 LGHNA and CDR2 YSLEER. This CDR3 comprises 14 residues. J was trimmed by 8 bases and V by 0 bases; bases with no gene match: 1. As DNA, the CDR3 is TGCGCCAGCAGCCAAGATCAGGGGGATTCACCCCTCCACTTT. This sequence encodes CASSQDQGDSPLHF.

The chain is built from TRBV9 and TRBJ1-1, with D perhaps TRBD1 (6 bases). This CDR3 has 16 amino acids. Trimming stripped 2 bases from V and 0 bases from J, with 14 bases between. Germline loops: CDR1 SGDLS, CDR2 YYNGEE. CDR3 coding DNA: TGTGCCAGCAGCGTCCGGGACACCCCATTGAACACTGAAGCTTTCTTT. Protein sequence: CASSVRDTPLNTEAFF.